This T cell receptor (beta chain) was observed in a study of blood T cells in healthy people across ages (dated by TCRdb to the mid-2010s). Background on the whole study: In model experiments, template switching captured roughly one uniquely barcoded TCR beta cDNA molecule for every two T cells. To avoid experimental bias, donors of different ages were randomly spread across the sequencing lanes. Age-related changes in TCR beta repertoire diversity were measured in the study by deep sequencing normalized with unique cDNA molecular identifiers. Four age groups were formed from the donors: young (average approximately 15 years), middle-aged (approximately 40), aged (62) and long-lived (roughly 81). Two additional independent replicas of 1 million unique cDNA reads from the same blood draw were analyzed for two donors (one aged 18 to 29 and one aged 80 or older).

The library came from 5' RACE. TCRdb shows the sequencer as Illumina HiSeq 2500. A second PCR of 7 to 11 cycles was performed with a sample-barcoded 5' primer and a J-beta primer mix. A template-switch 5' adaptor carrying 12 random nucleotides introduced a unique molecular identifier onto each TCR beta cDNA molecule. Each sample yielded at least 2.5 million CDR3-containing paired-end reads. First-strand cDNA was synthesized from all RNA with the Mint cDNA synthesis kit, primed by a TRBC-specific oligonucleotide. Following uracil-DNA glycosylase treatment, all cDNA underwent a first 18-cycle PCR with the universal primers M1SS and BC2_uni_R. In the source study's methods: For normalization, 1 million high-quality reads, each with a distinct molecular identifier, were randomly selected from each sample. Reads sharing molecular identifiers were discarded rather than binned into consensus sequences. MiTCR, with a Q25 quality threshold and the strictest error-elimination algorithm, was used for CDR3 identification, clonotype clustering and error correction. A nonparametric unseen species model with Euler transformation was used to estimate lower-bound total TCR beta diversity. TCRdb took the public reads, trimmed them with fastp at Q25, ran MiXCR for clone calling and kept in-frame beta chains. Entries that share a CDR3 protein sequence are merged under the most common genes and DNA. V and J calls and clone size were set by TCRdb, not the authors. This sample holds roughly 1.5 million distinct CDR3 sequences; approximately 39% were observed only once. The top ten hold around 4% of the sample.

General study outcomes and caveats: Estimates of total diversity from one million sequenced T cells were regarded as lower bounds and underestimates. The CMV infection status of donors was not known, potentially confounding age-related changes in expanded clonotypes. Observed TCR beta diversity correlated strongly with the percentage of naive T cells measured by flow cytometry. Bulk unsorted PBMC profiling prevented conclusive comparison of naive and antigen-experienced compartments. Observed TCR beta diversity per million T cells fell roughly linearly with age, and a significant reduction was already apparent by age roughly 41. Compared with the aged group, the long-lived group had more naive CD4+ T cells, fewer expanded clones and increased TCR diversity, suggesting age selection.

With respect to this clonotype: The specificity of this receptor is unknown. Qualities for individual bases were not recorded, and no much larger clone is one base off.

The approximately 40 donors, aged roughly 6 to 90 years, were systemically healthy Caucasian individuals from Russia. Each donor gave around 9.8 milliliters of peripheral blood, collected into EDTA-treated Vacutainer tubes. Ficoll-Paque density-gradient centrifugation was used to isolate PBMCs, with at least 6.5 million obtained per sample. Trizol reagent was used to extract total RNA from the PBMCs, yielding at least 5.5 micrograms per sample. For every donor, flow cytometry on a PBMC aliquot measured the percentage of naive CD45RAhigh/CD27high T cells. V ends up 5 bases short and J 0 bases short, with an unmatched junction base count of 8. The CDR3 runs 18 residues from the cysteine to the phenylalanine. The only DNA kept is the CDR3, 54 bases in frame from the first base.

Recombination joined TRBV12-3 or TRBV12-4 with TRBJ2-5, with TRBD2 identical over 14 junction bases. Sequencing was done on a sample of blood. The TCR was taken from a woman younger than 35 in good health. The sequence in DNA is TGTGCCAGCAGTCAAGGGACTAGCGGGGGTTTATACCAAGAGACCCAGTACTTC. Its protein is CASSQGTSGGLYQETQYF.